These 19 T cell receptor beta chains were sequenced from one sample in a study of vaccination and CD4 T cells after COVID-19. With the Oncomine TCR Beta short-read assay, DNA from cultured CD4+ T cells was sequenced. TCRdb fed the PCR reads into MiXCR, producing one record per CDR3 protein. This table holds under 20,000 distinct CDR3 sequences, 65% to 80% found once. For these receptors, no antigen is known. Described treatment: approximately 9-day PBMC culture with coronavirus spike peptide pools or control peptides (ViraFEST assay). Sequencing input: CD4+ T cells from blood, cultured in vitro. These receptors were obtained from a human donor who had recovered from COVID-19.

CDR3 protein: CATRLSRGDFHEQFF. The CDR3 DNA reads as TGTGCCACCCGTCTTTCTAGGGGGGACTTTCATGAGCAGTTCTTC. The rearrangement links TRBV7-2 to TRBJ2-1; the D gene could be TRBD1 or TRBD2 (6 bases each). V lost 10 bases and J 8 bases, leaving 24 bases between the germline ends. Germline CDR1 reads SGHTA; CDR2 reads FQGNSA. This CDR3 region has 15 residues.

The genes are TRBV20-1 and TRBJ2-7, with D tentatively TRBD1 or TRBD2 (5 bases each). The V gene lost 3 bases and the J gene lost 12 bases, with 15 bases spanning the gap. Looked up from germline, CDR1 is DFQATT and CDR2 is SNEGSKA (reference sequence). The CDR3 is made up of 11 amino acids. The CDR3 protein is CSASPGTNPYF. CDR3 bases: TGCAGTGCTAGCCCCGGGACCAACCCGTACTTC.

CDR3 protein: CATSKKTHSGIGTDTQYF. Here the CDR3 DNA reads TGTGCCACCAGCAAAAAAACCCATAGCGGGATCGGAACAGATACGCAGTATTTT. The chain joins TRBV15 to TRBJ2-3; 8 bases are shared with TRBD2. This CDR3 has 18 residues. With V trimmed by 4 bases and J by 3 bases, 15 bases remained unmatched. The germline V gene has CDR1 LNHNV and CDR2 YYDKDF (reference sequence).

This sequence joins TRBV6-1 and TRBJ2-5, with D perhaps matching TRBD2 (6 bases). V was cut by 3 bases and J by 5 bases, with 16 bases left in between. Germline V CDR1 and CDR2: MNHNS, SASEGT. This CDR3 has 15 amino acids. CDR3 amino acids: CASSDGGGRMETQYF. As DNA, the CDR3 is TGTGCCAGCAGTGACGGTGGGGGGAGAATGGAGACCCAGTACTTC.

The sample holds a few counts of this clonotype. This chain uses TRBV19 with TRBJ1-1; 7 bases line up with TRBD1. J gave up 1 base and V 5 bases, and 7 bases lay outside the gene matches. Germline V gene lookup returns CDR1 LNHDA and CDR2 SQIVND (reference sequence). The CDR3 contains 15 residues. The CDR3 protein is CASSPRDRTNTEAFF. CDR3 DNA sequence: TGTGCCAGTAGTCCCCGGGACAGAACGAACACTGAAGCTTTCTTT.

Here the CDR3 DNA reads TGTGCCAGCAGGGGGGGACAGAACACTGAAGCTTTCTTT. Protein product: CASRGGQNTEAFF. This chain joins TRBV6-2 or TRBV6-3 and TRBJ1-1; D might be TRBD1 (6 bases). The CDR3 length is 13 residues. V was pared by 6 bases and J by 1 base, with 9 bases between. The V gene's germline CDR1 is MNHEY and CDR2 SVGEGT.

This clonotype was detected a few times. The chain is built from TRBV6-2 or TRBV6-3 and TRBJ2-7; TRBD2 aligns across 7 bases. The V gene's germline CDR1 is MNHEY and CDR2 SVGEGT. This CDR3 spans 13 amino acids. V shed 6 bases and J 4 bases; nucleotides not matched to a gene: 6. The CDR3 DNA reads TGTGCCAGCAGCCGGGGGGTGCTGTACGAGCAGTACTTC. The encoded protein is CASSRGVLYEQYF.

The CDR3 bases are TGCGCCAGCAGTGCCGCCGGACAGCGAAAAAACATTCAGTACTTC. Translating gives CASSAAGQRKNIQYF. The chain links TRBV10-1 to TRBJ2-4; a possible D gene is TRBD1 (6 bases). V was clipped by 4 bases and J by 4 bases, with 14 bases between them. Germline V gene sequence: CDR1 WNHNN, CDR2 SYGVQD (reference sequence). This CDR3 contains 15 residues.

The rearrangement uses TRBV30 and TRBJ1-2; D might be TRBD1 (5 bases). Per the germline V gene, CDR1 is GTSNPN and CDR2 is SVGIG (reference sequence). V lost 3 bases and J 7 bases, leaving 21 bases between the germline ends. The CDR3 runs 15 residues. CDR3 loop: CAWSAYGGASGGYTF. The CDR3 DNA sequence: TGTGCCTGGAGCGCGTACGGCGGGGCGTCTGGTGGCTACACCTTC. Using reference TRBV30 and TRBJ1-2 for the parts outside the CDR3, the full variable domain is SQTIHQWPATLVQPVGSPLSLECTVEGTSNPNLYWYRQAAGRGLQLLFYSVGIGQISSEVPQNLSASRPQDRQFILSSKKLLLSDSGFYLCAWSAYGGASGGYTFGSGTRLTVV.

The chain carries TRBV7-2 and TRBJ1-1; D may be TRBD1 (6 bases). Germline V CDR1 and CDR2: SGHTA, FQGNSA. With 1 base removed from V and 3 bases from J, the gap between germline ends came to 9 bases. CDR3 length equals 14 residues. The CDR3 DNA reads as TGTGCCAGCAGCTTAGAGGGGGGCCACACTGAAGCTTTCTTT. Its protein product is CASSLEGGHTEAFF.

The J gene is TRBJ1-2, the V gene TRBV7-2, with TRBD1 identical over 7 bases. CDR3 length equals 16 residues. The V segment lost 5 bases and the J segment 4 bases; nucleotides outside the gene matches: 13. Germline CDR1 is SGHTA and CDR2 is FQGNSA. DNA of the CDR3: TGTGCCAGCAGCGGCACTCGGGGCAGGGGGACCTATGGCTACACCTTC. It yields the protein CASSGTRGRGTYGYTF.

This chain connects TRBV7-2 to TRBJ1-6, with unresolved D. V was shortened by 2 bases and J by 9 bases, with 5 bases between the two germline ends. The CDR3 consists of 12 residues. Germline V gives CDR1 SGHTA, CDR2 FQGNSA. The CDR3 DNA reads TGTGCCAGCAGCTTAAGGACTTCACCCCTCCACTTT. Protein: CASSLRTSPLHF.

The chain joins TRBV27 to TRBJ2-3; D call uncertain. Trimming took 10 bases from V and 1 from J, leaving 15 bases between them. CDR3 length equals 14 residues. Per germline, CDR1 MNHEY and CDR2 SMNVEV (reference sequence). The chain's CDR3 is CATYEVVGTDTQYF. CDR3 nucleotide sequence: TGTGCCACCTATGAGGTTGTGGGCACAGATACGCAGTATTTT.

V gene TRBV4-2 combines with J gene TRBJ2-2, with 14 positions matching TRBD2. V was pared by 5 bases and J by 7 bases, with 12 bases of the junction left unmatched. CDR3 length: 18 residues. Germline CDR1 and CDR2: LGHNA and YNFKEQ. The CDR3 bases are TGTGCCAGCAGCGAGTATGGGACTAGCGGGAGTTCGAGCGGGGAGCTGTTTTTT. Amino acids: CASSEYGTSGSSSGELFF.

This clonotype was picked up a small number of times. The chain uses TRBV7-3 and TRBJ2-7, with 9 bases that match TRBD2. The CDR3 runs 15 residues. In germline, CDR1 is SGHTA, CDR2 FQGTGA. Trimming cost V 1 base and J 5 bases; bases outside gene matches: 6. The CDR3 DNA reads TGTGCCAGCAGCTTAAGGGCGGGAGGGCCGAACGAGCAGTACTTC. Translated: CASSLRAGGPNEQYF. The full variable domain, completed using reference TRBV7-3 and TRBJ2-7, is GAGVSQTPSNKVTEKGKYVELRCDPISGHTALYWYRQSLGQGPEFLIYFQGTGAADDSGLPNDRFFAVRPEGSVSTLKIQRTERGDSAVYLCASSLRAGGPNEQYFGPGTRLTVT.

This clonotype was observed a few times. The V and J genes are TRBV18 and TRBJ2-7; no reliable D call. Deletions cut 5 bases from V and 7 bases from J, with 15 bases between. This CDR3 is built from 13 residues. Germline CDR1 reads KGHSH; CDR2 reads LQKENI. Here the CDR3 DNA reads TGTGCCAGCTCATCGACCGCGTCGGAGGAGCAGTACTTC. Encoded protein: CASSSTASEEQYF. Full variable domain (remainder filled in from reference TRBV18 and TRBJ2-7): NAGVMQNPRHLVRRRGQEARLRCSPMKGHSHVYWYRQLPEEGLKFMVYLQKENIIDESGMPKERFSAEFPKEGPSILRIQQVVRGDSAAYFCASSSTASEEQYFGPGTRLTVT.

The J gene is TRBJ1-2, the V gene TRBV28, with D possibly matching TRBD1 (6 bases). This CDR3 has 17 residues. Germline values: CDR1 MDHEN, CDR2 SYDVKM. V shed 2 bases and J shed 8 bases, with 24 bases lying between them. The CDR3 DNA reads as TGTGCCAGCAGTTTACGGACAGTGGTTCGAAAGTCGGAAGGCTACACCTTC. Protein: CASSLRTVVRKSEGYTF.

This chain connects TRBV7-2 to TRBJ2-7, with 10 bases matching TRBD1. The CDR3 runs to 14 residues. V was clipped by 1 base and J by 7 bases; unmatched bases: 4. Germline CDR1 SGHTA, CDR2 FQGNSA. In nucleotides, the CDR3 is TGTGCCAGCAGCTTAGGACAGGGGGCGATTGAGCAGTACTTC. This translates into CASSLGQGAIEQYF.

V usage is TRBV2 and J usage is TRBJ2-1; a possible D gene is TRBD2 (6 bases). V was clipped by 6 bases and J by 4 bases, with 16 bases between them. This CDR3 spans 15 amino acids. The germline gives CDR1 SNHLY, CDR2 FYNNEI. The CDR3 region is CASSEEDGTYNEQFF. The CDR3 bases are TGTGCCAGCAGCGAGGAAGACGGGACTTACAATGAGCAGTTCTTC.